A single T cell receptor beta chain is shown here with its context. Its antigen is unknown. This specimen comes from a study of Ad26.COV2.S vaccination and SARS-CoV-2 variants. Study-wide results and caveats: Total responses of T cells may have been underestimated by the analyses of TCR breadth and depth.

The treatment is: around 19 received Ad26.COV2.S at low or high dose, single or two shots; 5 received placebo; per-sample allocation not given. Material that was analyzed had been drawn on day 63 after the first vaccine or placebo injection. Sequencing used immunoSEQ multiplex PCR; TCRdb keeps in-frame clones, though not all of them. The sample records over 400,000 clones, 80% to 95% being singletons. The CDR3 sequence is 14 residues long. CDR1 KGHSH and CDR2 LQKENI come from the germline V gene. V was pared by 6 bases and J by 6 bases, with 18 bases between. This TCR derives from a person between 18 and 59 years old who received the Ad26.COV2.S COVID-19 vaccine or a placebo. The sequencing used peripheral blood, collected in a trial of Ad26.COV2.S vaccine versus placebo. V usage is TRBV18 and J usage is TRBJ2-7; D may be TRBD2 (5 bases). The CDR3 sequence: CASSPDTRTLEQYF. The CDR3 coding sequence is TGTGCCAGCTCTCCAGACACGAGGACTCTCGAGCAGTACTTC. Full variable domain (outside the CDR3, taken from reference TRBV18 and TRBJ2-7): NAGVMQNPRHLVRRRGQEARLRCSPMKGHSHVYWYRQLPEEGLKFMVYLQKENIIDESGMPKERFSAEFPKEGPSILRIQQVVRGDSAAYFCASSPDTRTLEQYFGPGTRLTVT.